Listed below are T cell receptor beta chains from one sample, sequenced in a study of T cells in localized non-small cell lung cancer. Assay: immunoSEQ multiplex PCR; the TCRdb copy retains only in-frame clones and omits some. Of around 5,000 clones listed, 55% are singletons. This material consisted of lymph node tissue, taken before any cancer treatment. Source of these receptors: a male donor aged 60 or over with stage I squamous cell lung carcinoma. The CDR3 runs from the conserved cysteine through the conserved F or W. Each record gives: D gene, clone size, V gene, J gene, CDR3 protein, CDR3 DNA. The D gene is left open where the match is weak. Not all rows give a size; the values are once, few, many and, for expanded clones, a class.

d_call: TRBD2; clone_size: NA; v_call: TRBV19; j_call: TRBJ2-2; cdr3_aa: CASRFRASGTYTGELFF; cdr3_nt: TGTGCCAGTCGATTCCGAGCTAGCGGAACTTACACCGGGGAGCTGTTTTTT
d_call: NA; clone_size: NA; v_call: TRBV19; j_call: TRBJ2-7; cdr3_aa: CASSRALTYEQYF; cdr3_nt: TGTGCCAGTAGTCGGGCTTTAACCTACGAGCAGTACTTC
d_call: NA; clone_size: once; v_call: TRBV5-8; j_call: TRBJ2-1; cdr3_aa: CASRSAGSSEQFF; cdr3_nt: TGTGCCAGCAGATCCGCAGGGTCCAGTGAGCAGTTCTTC
d_call: TRBD2; clone_size: few; v_call: TRBV9; j_call: TRBJ2-5; cdr3_aa: CASSVVGTRDETQYF; cdr3_nt: TGTGCCAGCAGCGTAGTGGGGACTAGGGATGAGACCCAGTACTTC
d_call: NA; clone_size: NA; v_call: TRBV11-3; j_call: TRBJ2-6; cdr3_aa: CASSLDGGFSGANVLTF; cdr3_nt: TGTGCCAGCAGCTTAGATGGGGGGTTCTCTGGGGCCAACGTCCTGACTTTC
d_call: TRBD1; clone_size: NA; v_call: TRBV19; j_call: TRBJ1-4; cdr3_aa: CASSIGTGGDEKLFF; cdr3_nt: TGTGCCAGTAGTATCGGGACAGGGGGCGATGAAAAACTGTTTTTT
d_call: NA; clone_size: NA; v_call: TRBV18; j_call: TRBJ2-7; cdr3_aa: CASSPRGSAYEQYF; cdr3_nt: TGTGCCAGCTCACCACGGGGGTCAGCCTACGAGCAGTACTTC
d_call: NA; clone_size: few; v_call: TRBV11-3; j_call: TRBJ2-3; cdr3_aa: CASSLSVLNPSTDTQYF; cdr3_nt: TGTGCCAGCAGCTTATCCGTTTTGAACCCCAGCACAGATACGCAGTATTTT
d_call: TRBD1; clone_size: NA; v_call: TRBV6-7; j_call: TRBJ2-5; cdr3_aa: CASSSGTGGKETQYF; cdr3_nt: TGTGCCAGCAGTTCCGGGACAGGGGGAAAGGAGACCCAGTACTTC
d_call: NA; clone_size: NA; v_call: TRBV28; j_call: TRBJ2-7; cdr3_aa: CASKGGVDPIKAEQYF; cdr3_nt: TGTGCCAGCAAAGGTGGGGTGGACCCAATCAAGGCCGAGCAGTACTTC
d_call: NA; clone_size: NA; v_call: TRBV29-1; j_call: TRBJ2-1; cdr3_aa: CSVVPPGVNEQFF; cdr3_nt: TGCAGCGTTGTCCCACCAGGGGTCAATGAGCAGTTCTTC
d_call: NA; clone_size: NA; v_call: TRBV18; j_call: TRBJ2-5; cdr3_aa: CASSPRERQETQYF; cdr3_nt: TGTGCCAGCTCACCCAGGGAGCGCCAAGAGACCCAGTACTTC
d_call: NA; clone_size: NA; v_call: TRBV11-3; j_call: TRBJ2-7; cdr3_aa: CASSLFSGGNYEQYF; cdr3_nt: TGTGCCAGCAGCTTATTCTCTGGGGGCAACTACGAGCAGTACTTC
d_call: NA; clone_size: NA; v_call: TRBV9; j_call: TRBJ2-3; cdr3_aa: CASSWAPRTDTQYF; cdr3_nt: TGTGCCAGCAGCTGGGCCCCCCGCACAGATACGCAGTATTTT
d_call: NA; clone_size: few; v_call: TRBV7-6; j_call: TRBJ2-3; cdr3_aa: CASSSSRQQLTDTQYF; cdr3_nt: TGTGCCAGCAGCTCCTCCCGACAACAGCTCACAGATACGCAGTATTTT
d_call: NA; clone_size: NA; v_call: TRBV30; j_call: TRBJ1-4; cdr3_aa: CAWNTYEKLFF; cdr3_nt: TGTGCCTGGAACACCTACGAAAAACTGTTTTTT
d_call: NA; clone_size: NA; v_call: TRBV12-1; j_call: TRBJ2-4; cdr3_aa: CASSFAWREFRKNIQYF; cdr3_nt: TGTGCCAGCAGCTTTGCGTGGCGGGAGTTTCGCAAAAACATTCAGTACTTC
d_call: NA; clone_size: NA; v_call: TRBV15; j_call: TRBJ1-5; cdr3_aa: CATSRPKGGDRGNQPQHF; cdr3_nt: TGTGCCACCAGCAGGCCCAAAGGGGGTGATCGCGGCAATCAGCCCCAGCATTTT
d_call: TRBD2; clone_size: once; v_call: TRBV5-1; j_call: TRBJ2-4; cdr3_aa: CASSLAFAGEGPPENIQYF; cdr3_nt: TGCGCCAGCAGCTTGGCCTTTGCTGGGGAGGGCCCTCCGGAAAACATTCAGTACTTC
d_call: TRBD2; clone_size: once; v_call: TRBV19; j_call: TRBJ2-3; cdr3_aa: CASSSRLARGTDTQYF; cdr3_nt: TGTGCCAGTAGTTCGCGACTAGCCCGGGGCACAGATACGCAGTATTTT
d_call: NA; clone_size: NA; v_call: TRBV28; j_call: TRBJ2-5; cdr3_aa: CASRSVAETQYF; cdr3_nt: TGTGCCAGCAGATCAGTTGCCGAGACCCAGTACTTC
d_call: NA; clone_size: NA; v_call: TRBV30; j_call: TRBJ1-1; cdr3_aa: CAWSVGGRAFF; cdr3_nt: TGTGCCTGGAGTGTAGGGGGAAGGGCTTTCTTT
d_call: NA; clone_size: few; v_call: TRBV19; j_call: TRBJ2-3; cdr3_aa: CASSQGGAGLDTQYF; cdr3_nt: TGTGCCAGTAGCCAGGGGGGCGCGGGATTGGATACGCAGTATTTT
d_call: NA; clone_size: NA; v_call: TRBV28; j_call: TRBJ1-4; cdr3_aa: CASSLISPATNEKLFF; cdr3_nt: TGTGCCAGCAGTTTAATTAGTCCCGCAACTAATGAAAAACTGTTTTTT
d_call: TRBD2; clone_size: NA; v_call: TRBV5-1; j_call: TRBJ2-1; cdr3_aa: CASSLLAGVYNEQFF; cdr3_nt: TGCGCCAGCAGCTTACTAGCGGGAGTTTACAATGAGCAGTTCTTC
d_call: TRBD1; clone_size: NA; v_call: TRBV15; j_call: TRBJ2-5; cdr3_aa: CATSREGTGFQETQYF; cdr3_nt: TGTGCCACCAGCAGAGAGGGGACAGGTTTCCAAGAGACCCAGTACTTC
d_call: NA; clone_size: NA; v_call: TRBV11-3; j_call: TRBJ2-4; cdr3_aa: CASSLFLVSAQAKNIQYF; cdr3_nt: TGTGCCAGCAGCTTATTCTTGGTCTCTGCACAGGCCAAAAACATTCAGTACTTC
d_call: TRBD2; clone_size: few; v_call: TRBV11-3; j_call: TRBJ2-3; cdr3_aa: CASSLIAGGTDTQYF; cdr3_nt: TGTGCCAGCAGCTTAATAGCGGGGGGCACAGATACGCAGTATTTT
d_call: TRBD2; clone_size: NA; v_call: TRBV28; j_call: TRBJ2-3; cdr3_aa: CASRSTSGSATTQYF; cdr3_nt: TGTGCCAGCAGATCAACTAGCGGGAGCGCGACGACGCAGTATTTT
d_call: NA; clone_size: NA; v_call: TRBV28; j_call: TRBJ1-1; cdr3_aa: CASLRTENTEAFF; cdr3_nt: TGTGCCAGCCTCCGGACGGAGAACACTGAAGCTTTCTTT
d_call: NA; clone_size: NA; v_call: TRBV7-7; j_call: TRBJ2-7; cdr3_aa: CASSLRLALSYEQYF; cdr3_nt: TGTGCCAGCAGCTTGCGGCTAGCACTCTCCTACGAGCAGTACTTC
d_call: NA; clone_size: NA; v_call: TRBV6-8; j_call: TRBJ2-5; cdr3_aa: CASSYSYTPGQETQYF; cdr3_nt: TGTGCCAGCAGTTACTCTTATACCCCCGGCCAAGAGACCCAGTACTTC
d_call: NA; clone_size: NA; v_call: TRBV12-2; j_call: TRBJ1-3; cdr3_aa: CASRLPRTTVNTIYF; cdr3_nt: TGTGCAAGTCGCTTACCTCGGACAACGGTAAACACCATATATTTT
d_call: NA; clone_size: NA; v_call: TRBV12-5; j_call: TRBJ2-3; cdr3_aa: CASGGLDTQYF; cdr3_nt: TGTGCTAGTGGGGGGCTAGATACGCAGTATTTT
d_call: NA; clone_size: NA; v_call: TRBV9; j_call: TRBJ1-4; cdr3_aa: CASSSPLGGGTTNEKLFF; cdr3_nt: TGTGCCAGCAGTTCTCCCCTGGGAGGGGGGACAACTAATGAAAAACTGTTTTTT
d_call: TRBD1; clone_size: few; v_call: TRBV19; j_call: TRBJ2-3; cdr3_aa: CASSIALGGGGRDTQYF; cdr3_nt: TGTGCCAGTAGTATAGCCCTAGGGGGCGGAGGTAGAGATACGCAGTATTTT
d_call: NA; clone_size: few; v_call: TRBV6-8; j_call: TRBJ2-7; cdr3_aa: CASNKDRLRPLSYEQYF; cdr3_nt: TGTGCCAGCAACAAGGACCGACTAAGGCCTCTCTCCTACGAGCAGTACTTC
d_call: NA; clone_size: once; v_call: TRBV28; j_call: TRBJ1-5; cdr3_aa: CASRSGDLNQPQHF; cdr3_nt: TGTGCCAGCAGATCAGGAGACCTAAATCAGCCCCAGCATTTT
d_call: NA; clone_size: few; v_call: TRBV11-3; j_call: TRBJ1-4; cdr3_aa: CASSPDPGGWEKLFF; cdr3_nt: TGTGCCAGCAGCCCAGACCCCGGCGGGTGGGAAAAACTGTTTTTT
d_call: NA; clone_size: NA; v_call: TRBV28; j_call: TRBJ2-7; cdr3_aa: CASQELLSSYEQYF; cdr3_nt: TGTGCCAGCCAAGAACTACTTTCCTCCTACGAGCAGTACTTC
d_call: NA; clone_size: NA; v_call: TRBV29-1; j_call: TRBJ1-2; cdr3_aa: CSVVSRLYGYTF; cdr3_nt: TGCAGCGTTGTGTCCCGACTCTATGGCTACACCTTC
d_call: NA; clone_size: NA; v_call: TRBV18; j_call: TRBJ2-5; cdr3_aa: CASSRDSQETQYF; cdr3_nt: TGTGCCAGCTCCCGGGACTCGCAAGAGACCCAGTACTTC
d_call: NA; clone_size: few; v_call: TRBV6-1; j_call: TRBJ1-5; cdr3_aa: CASSEGDGGGNQPQHF; cdr3_nt: TGTGCCAGCAGTGAAGGGGACGGCGGGGGCAATCAGCCCCAGCATTTT
d_call: TRBD1; clone_size: few; v_call: TRBV10-3; j_call: TRBJ1-4; cdr3_aa: CAISESGTGGEKLFF; cdr3_nt: TGTGCCATCAGTGAGTCAGGAACAGGGGGTGAAAAACTGTTTTTT
d_call: NA; clone_size: few; v_call: TRBV2; j_call: TRBJ2-5; cdr3_aa: CASSEGTYQETQYF; cdr3_nt: TGTGCCAGCAGTGAAGGGACGTACCAAGAGACCCAGTACTTC
d_call: NA; clone_size: few; v_call: TRBV7-2; j_call: TRBJ2-2; cdr3_aa: CASSLPLPSGRNTGELFF; cdr3_nt: TGTGCCAGCAGCTTACCACTCCCGTCGGGACGGAACACCGGGGAGCTGTTTTTT
d_call: NA; clone_size: NA; v_call: TRBV30; j_call: TRBJ2-2; cdr3_aa: CAWSFNTGELFF; cdr3_nt: TGTGCCTGGAGTTTTAACACCGGGGAGCTGTTTTTT
d_call: NA; clone_size: NA; v_call: TRBV19; j_call: TRBJ2-1; cdr3_aa: CASSIRGPAPHNEQFF; cdr3_nt: TGTGCCAGTAGTATACGGGGTCCGGCACCTCACAATGAGCAGTTCTTC
d_call: NA; clone_size: NA; v_call: TRBV29-1; j_call: TRBJ1-1; cdr3_aa: CSVVWLLNTEAFF; cdr3_nt: TGCAGCGTTGTATGGCTTTTGAACACTGAAGCTTTCTTT
d_call: NA; clone_size: NA; v_call: TRBV11-3; j_call: TRBJ2-1; cdr3_aa: CASSLPPGTYNEQFF; cdr3_nt: TGTGCCAGCAGCTTGCCCCCGGGTACGTACAATGAGCAGTTCTTC
d_call: NA; clone_size: NA; v_call: TRBV28; j_call: TRBJ1-5; cdr3_aa: CASSYERREPQHF; cdr3_nt: TGTGCCAGCAGTTACGAGCGCAGGGAGCCCCAGCATTTT
d_call: NA; clone_size: NA; v_call: TRBV6-8; j_call: TRBJ1-5; cdr3_aa: CASSPLWWAGYSNQPQHF; cdr3_nt: TGTGCCAGCAGTCCCCTCTGGTGGGCCGGATATAGCAATCAGCCCCAGCATTTT
d_call: TRBD1; clone_size: medium-sized; v_call: TRBV11-3; j_call: TRBJ1-4; cdr3_aa: CASSSPGTGGVWDEKLFF; cdr3_nt: TGTGCCAGCAGTTCACCCGGGACAGGGGGCGTGTGGGATGAAAAACTGTTTTTT
d_call: NA; clone_size: NA; v_call: TRBV15; j_call: TRBJ2-2; cdr3_aa: CATSREGPPNTGELFF; cdr3_nt: TGTGCCACCAGCAGAGAGGGGCCTCCGAACACCGGGGAGCTGTTTTTT
d_call: TRBD1; clone_size: NA; v_call: TRBV18; j_call: TRBJ2-3; cdr3_aa: CASSRGSGGDTQYF; cdr3_nt: TGTGCCAGCTCCAGGGGCTCAGGGGGAGATACGCAGTATTTT
d_call: NA; clone_size: few; v_call: TRBV6-8; j_call: TRBJ1-1; cdr3_aa: CASSTEVGVGALF; cdr3_nt: NA